These 13 T cell receptor beta chains share one sample of origin, sequenced in a study of T cells after yellow fever vaccination. TCRdb ran MiXCR on the 5' RACE reads and lists one entry per CDR3 protein. The sample records approximately 70,000 distinct CDR3 sequences, more than 6.5% being singletons. The material sequenced was CD8+ T cells sorted from PBMCs, taken about 41 days after the first yellow fever vaccination. Receptors originate from a man younger than 35 who received the YFV17D yellow fever vaccine.

The sample holds a few counts of this clonotype. The V and J genes are TRBV7-9 and TRBJ2-5; TRBD2 is a possible D gene (5 bases). This CDR3 region has 16 residues. Germline V gene data show CDR1 as SEHNR and CDR2 as FQNEAQ (reference sequence). Trimming took off 3 bases at V and 9 bases at J, with 23 bases between the two ends. The CDR3 loop is CASSFEAGTPLGAQYF. The CDR3 nucleotides read TGTGCCAGCAGCTTTGAAGCAGGAACCCCTCTCGGGGCCCAGTACTTC.

In this sample, this clonotype turned up many times. The V and J genes are TRBV12-3 or TRBV12-4 and TRBJ1-5; D uncertain. There are 13 residues in the CDR3. With 5 bases removed from V and 3 bases from J, the gap between germline ends came to 8 bases. CDR3 bases: TGTGCCAGCAGTACCGGGCCCAATCAGCCCCAGCATTTT. This codes for CASSTGPNQPQHF.

This clonotype was counted at least ten times. The chain combines TRBV27 with TRBJ1-2; D possibly corresponds to TRBD1 (6 bases). This CDR3 comprises 15 residues. V was pared by 6 bases and J by 0 bases, with 14 bases between. The germline CDR1 and CDR2 sequences are MNHEY and SMNVEV (reference sequence). For the CDR3, the DNA is TGTGCCAGCAGCGCAACAGGGTTTACTAACTATGGCTACACCTTC. It encodes CASSATGFTNYGYTF.

This clonotype was picked up a small number of times. The gene calls are TRBV12-3 or TRBV12-4 and TRBJ2-7; 10 positions agree with TRBD1. J gave up 0 bases and V 2 bases, and 10 bases lay outside the gene matches. The CDR3 spans 18 residues. The CDR3 here is CASSLIPGQGPSSYEQYV. CDR3 nucleotides: TGTGCCAGCAGTTTAATCCCGGGACAGGGGCCGAGCTCCTACGAGCAGTACGTC.

The sample holds many counts of this clonotype. This chain connects TRBV7-3 to TRBJ2-3; 7 bases fit TRBD1. This CDR3 is built from 15 residues. CDR1 SGHTA and CDR2 FQGTGA come from the germline V gene. Unmatched junction bases numbered 6, after V lost 6 bases and J lost 0 bases. The CDR3 DNA sequence: TGTGCCAGCAGATCCGACAGGGAAAGCACAGATACGCAGTATTTT. This encodes CASRSDRESTDTQYF.

This clonotype has a handful of counts. The V gene is TRBV15, the J gene TRBJ1-1, with 9 bases aligning to TRBD1. The CDR3 runs 16 residues. Germline V lookup: CDR1 LNHNV, CDR2 YYDKDF (reference sequence). Trimming at V came to 1 base and at J to 3 bases, leaving 6 bases not matched to a gene. DNA of the CDR3: TGTGCCACCAGCAGAGCCGGCGGGACAGGGTACACTGAAGCTTTCTTT. Protein: CATSRAGGTGYTEAFF.

This clonotype was seen ten or more times. The chain combines TRBV5-1 with TRBJ2-1, with D perhaps matching TRBD1 or TRBD2 (5 bases each). Trimming removed 2 bases at V and 7 bases at J, with 10 bases between. Per germline, CDR1 SGHRS and CDR2 YFSETQ. CDR3 length: 13 amino acids. The CDR3 region has the DNA TGCGCCAGCAGCTTAGAGGGGATGAATGAGCAGTTCTTC. Protein product: CASSLEGMNEQFF.

V is TRBV3-1 and J is TRBJ1-2, with D perhaps matching TRBD1 (6 bases). Looked up from germline, CDR1 is LGHDT and CDR2 is YNNKEL (reference sequence). V was clipped by 11 bases and J by 4 bases, with 20 bases between them. The CDR3 sequence is 14 residues long. The CDR3 DNA reads TGTGCCTGCTGCCCCTCGGGGGCTCTCTATGGCTACACCTTC. Translated: CACCPSGALYGYTF.

This clonotype came up many times. The rearrangement joins TRBV7-2 to TRBJ2-4; TRBD2 matches at 13 bases. This CDR3 spans 17 amino acids. The junction had 10 bases not matched to a gene; V was cut back by 5 bases and J by 6 bases. Per germline, CDR1 SGHTA and CDR2 FQGNSA. CDR3 protein: CASSPFGLAGEANIQYF. CDR3 nucleotides: TGTGCCAGCAGCCCTTTCGGACTAGCGGGGGAAGCAAACATTCAGTACTTC. The complete variable domain, with remaining parts taken from reference TRBV7-2 and TRBJ2-4, reads GAGVSQSPSNKVTEKGKDVELRCDPISGHTALYWYRQSLGQGLEFLIYFQGNSAPDKSGLPSDRFSAERTGGSVSTLTIQRTQQEDSAVYLCASSPFGLAGEANIQYFGAGTRLSVL.

The rearrangement uses TRBV4-3 and TRBJ2-2; D may correspond to TRBD1 or TRBD2 (6 bases each). CDR3 length: 15 residues. Trimming stripped 3 bases from V and 4 bases from J, with 12 bases between. Germline V lookup: CDR1 LGHNA, CDR2 YSLEER. CDR3 loop: CASSHAEGGTGELFF. In nucleotides, the CDR3 is TGCGCCAGCAGCCACGCCGAGGGGGGCACCGGGGAGCTGTTTTTT.

This clonotype showed up just a few times. V gene TRBV4-3 combines with J gene TRBJ2-3; the D is unclear. Trimming stripped 0 bases from V and 4 bases from J, with 14 bases between. CDR1 and CDR2 (germline): LGHNA, YSLEER. This CDR3 has 16 residues. The CDR3 sequence: CASSQEDRRESDTQYF. For the CDR3, the DNA is TGCGCCAGCAGCCAAGAGGATCGAAGGGAATCAGATACGCAGTATTTT.

The rearrangement links TRBV6-5 to TRBJ1-2; 8 nucleotides align to TRBD1. CDR1 MNHEY and CDR2 SVGAGI come from the germline V gene. The junction had 9 bases not matched to a gene; V was cut back by 8 bases and J by 4 bases. The CDR3 length is 14 residues. The CDR3 here is CASGQTGEAYGYTF. The DNA of the CDR3 is TGTGCCAGCGGCCAGACAGGGGAAGCCTATGGCTACACCTTC.

This clonotype has just a few counts. The rearrangement joins TRBV4-1 to TRBJ1-1; D remains unclear. This CDR3 contains 16 residues. Germline-derived CDR1 and CDR2 are MGHRA and YSYEKL. V was shortened by 1 base and J by 0 bases, with 12 bases between the two germline ends. CDR3 amino acids: CASSQGSGYMNTEAFF. CDR3 coding DNA: TGCGCCAGCAGCCAAGGTTCAGGCTACATGAACACTGAAGCTTTCTTT.